The 13 T cell receptor beta chains below were found in one sample sequenced in a study of regulatory T cells in long-lasting Graves disease. The time point here: persistent/refractory GD, antithyroid drugs over 5 years with positive TRAb. Researchers made the TCR library from RNA that was extracted from PBMCs. The authors built TCR beta libraries using iRepertoire HTBI primers and Arm-PCR of CDR3 regions. Each CDR3 protein is one row after TCRdb ran MiXCR on the multiplex PCR reads. The data hold hundreds of thousands of distinct CDR3 sequences, with less than 25% observed a single time. The sequencing used peripheral blood mononuclear cells (PBMCs), collected when the disease was refractory, from a patient treated with antithyroid drugs. The receptors come from a female donor with Graves disease.

This clonotype has a handful of counts. V and J are TRBV7-9 and TRBJ2-7; weak D call: TRBD1 (5 bases). Deletions cut 4 bases from V and 3 bases from J, with 10 bases between. Germline CDR1 SEHNR, CDR2 FQNEAQ (reference sequence). The CDR3 is 13 residues long. DNA for the CDR3: TGTGCCAGCAGCTCCAAAGACAGCTACGAGCAGTACTTC. Translating it yields CASSSKDSYEQYF. Combining the CDR3 with reference TRBV7-9 and TRBJ2-7 gives the whole variable domain DTGVSQNPRHKITKRGQNVTFRCDPISEHNRLYWYRQTLGQGPEFLTYFQNEAQLEKSRLLSDRFSAERPKGSFSTLEIQRTEQGDSAMYLCASSSKDSYEQYFGPGTRLTVT.

This clonotype was counted many times. The genes are TRBV6-1 and TRBJ1-2; 10 bases are a match to TRBD1. The V gene's germline CDR1 is MNHNS and CDR2 SASEGT. This CDR3 spans 11 amino acids. V lost 5 bases, J lost 13 bases, and 4 bases stayed unmatched. CDR3 sequence reads: CASSTTGGRTF. In nucleotides, the CDR3 is TGTGCCAGCAGTACGACAGGGGGCCGCACCTTC.

CDR3 in amino acids: CASIISASGRNEQFF. DNA for the CDR3: TGTGCCAGCATCATCTCGGCTAGCGGGAGGAATGAGCAGTTCTTC. The chain carries TRBV6-1 and TRBJ2-1; TRBD2 aligns across 11 bases. The J segment lost 7 bases and the V segment lost 7 bases, leaving 9 bases of the junction unmatched. The CDR3 has 15 amino acids. The germline V gene has CDR1 MNHNS and CDR2 SASEGT.

To note about this clonotype: This sequence may be a read error, since a much larger clone differs from it by one base. This chain joins TRBV3-1 and TRBJ2-5, with 11 bases matching TRBD1. In germline, CDR1 is LGHDT, CDR2 YNNKEL (reference sequence). Losses at the gene ends were 1 base for V and 5 bases for J; bases not matched to a gene: 3. The CDR3 covers 15 residues. CDR3 in amino acids: CASSQGGTGGETQYF. The CDR3 nucleotides are TGTGCCAGCAGCCAAGGCGGGACAGGGGGTGAGACCCAGTACTTC.

At least ten counts were recorded for this clonotype. The rearrangement links TRBV30 to TRBJ1-1, with D tentatively TRBD1 (6 bases). Germline lookup yields CDR1 GTSNPN and CDR2 SVGIG (reference sequence). The CDR3 sequence is 11 residues long. V was cut by 3 bases and J by 9 bases, with 11 bases left in between. The CDR3 loop reads CAWSRDTKAFF. The CDR3 DNA reads as TGTGCCTGGAGCCGGGACACAAAAGCTTTCTTT. Using reference TRBV30 and TRBJ1-1 for the parts outside the CDR3, the full variable domain is SQTIHQWPATLVQPVGSPLSLECTVEGTSNPNLYWYRQAAGRGLQLLFYSVGIGQISSEVPQNLSASRPQDRQFILSSKKLLLSDSGFYLCAWSRDTKAFFGQGTRLTVV.

This clonotype has a handful of counts. This chain uses TRBV5-1 with TRBJ1-2; D uncertain. There are 14 residues in the CDR3. Trimming stripped 0 bases from V and 3 bases from J, with 9 bases between. Germline V gene data show CDR1 as SGHRS and CDR2 as YFSETQ. CDR3 nucleotides: TGCGCCAGCAGCTTGGACGGCCATTACTATGGCTACACCTTC. It yields the protein CASSLDGHYYGYTF.

This clonotype showed up just a few times. For the CDR3, the DNA is TGTGCCAGCAGCTTAGAAAAACTCCCCCCAGGGAGAGTCACCGGGGAGCTGTTTTTT. Its protein is CASSLEKLPPGRVTGELFF. This chain joins TRBV11-2 and TRBJ2-2; D could derive from TRBD1 or TRBD2 (5 bases each). Trimming pared 0 bases from V and 4 bases from J, leaving 21 bases between. The CDR3 consists of 19 residues. The germline V gene encodes CDR1 SGHAT and CDR2 FQNNGV.

As for this clonotype: This may be a read error, as it is one base from a much larger clone. The rearrangement uses TRBV27 and TRBJ2-7; TRBD2 is a possible D gene (5 bases). Germline V gene data show CDR1 as MNHEY and CDR2 as SMNVEV (reference sequence). This CDR3 is built from 14 residues. The CDR3 sequence is CACSSTPGGLEQYF. The CDR3 DNA reads as TGTGCCTGCAGTTCTACCCCAGGAGGCCTCGAGCAGTACTTC.

CDR3 amino acids: CASSYQYATNEKLFF. DNA of the CDR3: TGCGCCAGCAGCTACCAGTATGCAACTAATGAAAAACTGTTTTTT. The chain is built from TRBV5-1 and TRBJ1-4; D call uncertain. The CDR3 totals 15 residues. Looked up from germline, CDR1 is SGHRS and CDR2 is YFSETQ. Trimming took 3 bases from V and 0 from J, leaving 9 bases between them.

This clonotype was counted ten times or more. J is TRBJ2-5 and V is TRBV6-2 or TRBV6-3, with D perhaps matching TRBD2 (7 bases). CDR1 is MNHEY, CDR2 SVGEGT, per germline. Trimming left V 5 bases short and J 4 bases short, with 20 bases between. The length of the CDR3 is 16 residues. CDR3 protein: CASSEGRGARVETQYF. CDR3 bases: TGTGCCAGCAGTGAAGGGAGGGGGGCGAGAGTAGAGACCCAGTACTTC.

This chain links TRBV5-1 with TRBJ2-1, with D perhaps TRBD1 (5 bases). The V end was cut by 0 bases, the J end by 0 bases, with 16 bases between. CDR3 length: 18 amino acids. Germline CDR1 and CDR2: SGHRS and YFSETQ. DNA for the CDR3: TGCGCCAGCAGCTTGGCTGGTGGGCAGGGCAGCTCCTACAATGAGCAGTTCTTC. Translating gives CASSLAGGQGSSYNEQFF.

As regards this clonotype: A much larger clone differs from this one at a single base, so this may be a read error. This chain connects TRBV30 to TRBJ1-1; D might be TRBD1 (5 bases). This CDR3 is 14 amino acids long. Germline values: CDR1 GTSNPN, CDR2 SVGIG (reference sequence). As DNA, the CDR3 is TGTGCCCGGAGTGTAGGACCTAGGGGCACTGAAGCTTTCTTT. Encoded protein: CARSVGPRGTEAFF. The full variable domain, with the rest looked up from reference TRBV30 and TRBJ1-1, is SQTIHQWPATLVQPVGSPLSLECTVEGTSNPNLYWYRQAAGRGLQLLFYSVGIGQISSEVPQNLSASRPQDRQFILSSKKLLLSDSGFYLCARSVGPRGTEAFFGQGTRLTVV.

In regard to this clonotype: One base away lies a much larger clone, so this may be a sequencing read error. V and J are TRBV6-1 and TRBJ1-5; weak D call: TRBD1 (5 bases). CDR3 size: 16 residues. Germline CDR1 MNHNS, CDR2 SASEGT. V lost 6 bases and J lost 3, with 18 bases in between. As DNA, the CDR3 is TGTGCCAGCAGAGCCGCGGTAAGCAGGGCCAATCAGCCCCAGCATTTT. The encoded protein is CASRAAVSRANQPQHF.